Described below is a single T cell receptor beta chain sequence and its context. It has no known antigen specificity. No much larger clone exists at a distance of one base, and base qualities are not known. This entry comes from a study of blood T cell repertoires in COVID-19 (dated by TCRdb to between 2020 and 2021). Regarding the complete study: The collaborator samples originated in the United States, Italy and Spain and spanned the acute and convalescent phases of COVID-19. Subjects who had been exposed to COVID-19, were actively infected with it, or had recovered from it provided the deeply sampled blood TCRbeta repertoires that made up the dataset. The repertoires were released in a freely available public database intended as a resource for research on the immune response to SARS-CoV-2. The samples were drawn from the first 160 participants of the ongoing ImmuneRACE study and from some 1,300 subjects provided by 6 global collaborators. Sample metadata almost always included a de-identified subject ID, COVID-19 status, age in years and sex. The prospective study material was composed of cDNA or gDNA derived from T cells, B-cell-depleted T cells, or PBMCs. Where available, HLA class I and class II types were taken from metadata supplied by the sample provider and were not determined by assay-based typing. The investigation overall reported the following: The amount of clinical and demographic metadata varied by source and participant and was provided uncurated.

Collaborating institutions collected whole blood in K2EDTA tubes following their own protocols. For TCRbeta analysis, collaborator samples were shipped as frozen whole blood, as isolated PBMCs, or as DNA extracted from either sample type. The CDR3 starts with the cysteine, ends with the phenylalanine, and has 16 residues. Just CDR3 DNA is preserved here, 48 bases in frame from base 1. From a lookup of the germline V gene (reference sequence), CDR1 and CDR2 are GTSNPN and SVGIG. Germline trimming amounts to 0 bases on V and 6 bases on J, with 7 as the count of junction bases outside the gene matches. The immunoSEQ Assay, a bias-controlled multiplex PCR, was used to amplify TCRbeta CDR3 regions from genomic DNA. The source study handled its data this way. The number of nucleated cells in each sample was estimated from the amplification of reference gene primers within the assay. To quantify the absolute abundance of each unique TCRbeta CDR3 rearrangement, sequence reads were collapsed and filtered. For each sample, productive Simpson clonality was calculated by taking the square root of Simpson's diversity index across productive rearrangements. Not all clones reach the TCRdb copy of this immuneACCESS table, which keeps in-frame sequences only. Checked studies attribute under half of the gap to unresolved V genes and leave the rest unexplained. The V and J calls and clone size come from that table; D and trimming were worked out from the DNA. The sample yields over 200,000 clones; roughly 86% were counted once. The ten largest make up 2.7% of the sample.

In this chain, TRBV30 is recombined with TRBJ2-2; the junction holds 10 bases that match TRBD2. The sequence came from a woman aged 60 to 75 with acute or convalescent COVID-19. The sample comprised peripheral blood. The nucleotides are TGTGCCTGGAGTGTACTCAGCGGGAGGGCCGCCGGGGAGCTGTTTTTT. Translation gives CAWSVLSGRAAGELFF. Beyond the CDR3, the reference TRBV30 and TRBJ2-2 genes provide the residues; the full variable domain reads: SQTIHQWPATLVQPVGSPLSLECTVEGTSNPNLYWYRQAAGRGLQLLFYSVGIGQISSEVPQNLSASRPQDRQFILSSKKLLLSDSGFYLCAWSVLSGRAAGELFFGEGSRLTVL.